The 19 T cell receptor beta chains given below trace back to one sample, sequenced in a study of blood T cell repertoires in COVID-19. Sequenced by immunoSEQ multiplex PCR; TCRdb stores in-frame clones only, minus some. Of hundreds of thousands of clones in the sample, roughly nine tenths are singletons; the top ten hold under 2.5%. Source material: PBMCs or T cells enriched from blood (not recorded which). The source of these receptors is a woman between 18 and 30 years old who had recovered from COVID-19.

The sample holds a few counts of this clone. The chain couples TRBV6-5 to TRBJ1-2; the match to TRBD1 covers 7 bases. The length of the CDR3 is 14 residues. Germline V CDR1 and CDR2: MNHEY, SVGAGI. The V and J ends lost 5 bases and 0 bases, in that order; junction bases with no gene match: 3. CDR3 loop: CASSRQGTNYGYTF. In DNA form, the CDR3 reads TGTGCCAGCAGTAGACAGGGAACTAACTATGGCTACACCTTC.

CDR3 nucleotide sequence: TGTGCCAGCAGCCAAGAAACAGGGAGCGAGCAGTACTTC. It encodes CASSQETGSEQYF. The chain links TRBV14 to TRBJ2-7; D is perhaps TRBD1 (6 bases). V lost 0 bases and J 6 bases, leaving 9 bases between the germline ends. Looked up from germline, CDR1 is SGHDN and CDR2 is FVKESK. The CDR3 has 13 amino acids.

This chain joins TRBV4-1 and TRBJ2-7; TRBD1 matches 7 bases. Trimming took 0 bases from V and 6 from J; bases not matched to a gene: 2. Germline values: CDR1 MGHRA, CDR2 YSYEKL. The CDR3 spans 13 residues. For the CDR3, the DNA is TGCGCCAGCAGCCAAGATTCAGGGGGCGAGCAGTACTTC. This encodes CASSQDSGGEQYF.

The gene calls are TRBV19 and TRBJ1-2; weak D call: TRBD1 (6 bases). The V end lost 4 bases, the J end lost 1 base, and 13 bases lay between the germline ends. Germline values: CDR1 LNHDA, CDR2 SQIVND (reference sequence). This CDR3 has 15 amino acids. This CDR3 is CASSRWTDVNYGYTF. CDR3 DNA sequence: TGTGCCAGTAGTAGGTGGACAGACGTTAACTATGGCTACACCTTC.

The chain has TRBV25-1 and TRBJ2-5; TRBD1 aligns across 9 bases. In germline, CDR1 is MGHDK, CDR2 SYGVNS. The CDR3 contains 15 residues. The J segment lost 0 bases and the V segment lost 2 bases, leaving 1 base of the junction unmatched. The CDR3 region has the DNA TGTGCCAGCAGTGAACGGGACAGGGACCAAGAGACCCAGTACTTC. It codes for CASSERDRDQETQYF.

The rearrangement joins TRBV5-4 to TRBJ2-7; 8 bases are a match to TRBD2. CDR1 and CDR2 from the germline V gene are SGHNT and YYREEE (reference sequence). CDR3 length: 14 amino acids. The V gene end was trimmed by 2 bases and the J gene end by 6 bases; junction bases not matched to a gene: 7. In nucleotides, the CDR3 is TGTGCCAGCAGCTTCCAGCGGGGGCCGGCCGAGCAGTACTTC. Its protein product is CASSFQRGPAEQYF.

The chain uses TRBV5-1 and TRBJ1-2; TRBD1 might be the D (6 bases). This CDR3 is built from 15 residues. From germline, CDR1 is SGHRS and CDR2 YFSETQ. Trimming removed 0 bases at V and 2 bases at J, with 11 bases between. In DNA form, the CDR3 reads TGCGCCAGCAGCTTGGGGACAGAGCGAAACTATGGCTACACCTTC. This encodes CASSLGTERNYGYTF.

The chain carries TRBV29-1 and TRBJ2-1; D may be TRBD1 (5 bases). V gave up 7 bases and J gave up 5 bases, with 12 bases separating them. The germline gives CDR1 SQVTM, CDR2 ANQGSEA. CDR3 length: 12 amino acids. As DNA, the CDR3 is TGCAGCGGTGGGGCTCAAAACAATGAGCAGTTCTTC. It codes for CSGGAQNNEQFF.

This sequence joins TRBV15 and TRBJ1-6, with D maybe TRBD1 (5 bases). Germline V gene data show CDR1 as LNHNV and CDR2 as YYDKDF (reference sequence). V was pared by 3 bases and J by 7 bases, with 16 bases between. The CDR3 consists of 16 residues. The CDR3 protein is CATSRAARQGNSPLHF. In nucleotides, the CDR3 is TGTGCCACCAGCAGGGCGGCCAGGCAGGGAAATTCACCCCTCCACTTT.

CDR3 protein: CATRGSPNYGYTF. CDR3 nucleotides: TGTGCCACCAGAGGATCGCCTAACTATGGCTACACCTTC. J is TRBJ1-2 and V is TRBV19; D remains ambiguous. Trimming removed 10 bases at V and 0 bases at J, with 12 bases between. The germline V gene encodes CDR1 LNHDA and CDR2 SQIVND (reference sequence). The CDR3 length is 13 residues.

The chain has TRBV7-2 and TRBJ2-7, with unresolved D. The V end lost 1 base, the J end lost 7 bases, and 5 bases lay between the germline ends. Germline CDR1 SGHTA, CDR2 FQGNSA. The CDR3 has 11 amino acids. CDR3 loop: CASSLVEEQYF. In DNA form, the CDR3 reads TGTGCCAGCAGCTTAGTAGAAGAGCAGTACTTC.

This sequence joins TRBV19 and TRBJ1-1; 7 bases line up with TRBD1. J lost 4 bases, V lost 4 bases, and 6 bases had no gene match. This CDR3 contains 14 residues. The V gene's germline CDR1 is LNHDA and CDR2 SQIVND (reference sequence). CDR3: CASSKGARGTEAFF. The CDR3 DNA follows: TGTGCCAGTAGTAAGGGGGCTCGGGGCACTGAAGCTTTCTTT.

The chain uses TRBV3-1 (or the pseudogene TRBV3-2) and TRBJ2-4, with TRBD1 matching over 8 bases. The germline gives CDR1 LGHDT, CDR2 YNNKEL (reference sequence). The CDR3 loop spans 12 amino acids. V lost 10 bases to trimming and J lost 8 bases; unmatched junction nucleotides: 7. Written as DNA, the CDR3 is TGTGCCACTACGGACAGGGCGGACATTCAGTACTTC. This sequence encodes CATTDRADIQYF.

CDR3 sequence: CASSMSGTGAAEQYF. The CDR3 bases are TGTGCCAGCAGCATGTCCGGGACAGGGGCCGCCGAGCAGTACTTC. The V call is TRBV3-1 (or the pseudogene TRBV3-2), the J call TRBJ2-7, with 10 bases lining up with TRBD1. Per germline, CDR1 LGHDT and CDR2 YNNKEL (reference sequence). The J segment lost 6 bases and the V segment lost 5 bases, leaving 10 bases of the junction unmatched. This CDR3 has 15 residues.

Many counts were recorded for this clone. The chain is built from TRBV6-4 and TRBJ2-2; TRBD1 is a possible D gene (5 bases). Deletions cut 2 bases from V and 4 bases from J, with 8 bases between. CDR3 size: 14 residues. CDR1 and CDR2 (germline): MRHNA, SNTAGT. CDR3 coding DNA: TGTGCCAGCAGTGACAAGGGGATCACCGGGGAGCTGTTTTTT. It codes for CASSDKGITGELFF.

This clone appeared a single time. CDR3 in amino acids: CASSPEPSMSRGGYTF. The CDR3 nucleotides read TGCGCCAGCAGTCCGGAACCGTCTATGTCCCGAGGCGGCTACACCTTC. The chain has TRBV5-1 and TRBJ1-2; D is unclear. Trimming took off 5 bases at V and 8 bases at J, with 25 bases between the two ends. CDR3 length equals 16 residues. Germline V gives CDR1 SGHRS, CDR2 YFSETQ.

The chain couples TRBV28 to TRBJ1-4; D is uncertain. The V end lost 3 bases, the J end lost 7 bases, and 12 bases lay between the germline ends. The CDR3 extends over 14 amino acids. Per germline, CDR1 MDHEN and CDR2 SYDVKM. The CDR3 sequence is CASSFREGGEKLFF. CDR3 in DNA: TGTGCCAGCAGTTTTAGGGAGGGTGGTGAAAAACTGTTTTTT.

This chain uses TRBV27 with TRBJ1-1, with D hard to call. V was cut by 6 bases and J by 1 base, with 15 bases left in between. Germline CDR1 MNHEY, CDR2 SMNVEV (reference sequence). The CDR3 has 15 residues. The CDR3 DNA reads TGTGCCAGCAGGAACCCACAGTTCACGAACACTGAAGCTTTCTTT. Amino acid sequence: CASRNPQFTNTEAFF.

The V call is TRBV5-4, the J call TRBJ2-6, with TRBD1 matching 10 bases. The J segment lost 2 bases and the V segment lost 4 bases, leaving 9 bases of the junction unmatched. Germline loops: CDR1 SGHNT, CDR2 YYREEE (reference sequence). This CDR3 contains 18 residues. The CDR3 sequence: CASSPDGTGVPGANVLTF. CDR3 nucleotides: TGTGCCAGCAGCCCCGATGGGACAGGGGTCCCTGGGGCCAACGTCCTGACTTTC.